This entry lists 3 T cell receptor beta chains sequenced from one sample in a study of cytomegalovirus exposure and HLA in healthy donors. Primers included in the PCR were 60 Vbeta and 13 Jbeta primers. Assay: immunoSEQ multiplex PCR; the TCRdb copy retains only in-frame clones and omits some. Among a few hundred thousand clones listed, around 80% were seen once. Specimen: PBMCs. The receptor set was obtained from a girl aged 2 to 9 in good health and CMV-seronegative.

This chain joins TRBV7-6 and TRBJ2-7, with D tentatively TRBD1 (6 bases). The ends were cut back, 4 bases at V and 3 bases at J, with 10 bases in the middle. CDR3 size: 13 residues. Germline loops: CDR1 SGHVS, CDR2 FNYEAQ. The CDR3, as DNA: TGTGCCAGCAGCTCGGGACATCTCTACGAGCAGTACTTC. Its translation: CASSSGHLYEQYF.

This clone has only a few counts. The V and J genes are TRBV27 and TRBJ1-5; D possibly corresponds to TRBD1 (5 bases). V lost 2 bases to trimming and J lost 4 bases, with 6 bases between them. Germline lookup yields CDR1 MNHEY and CDR2 SMNVEV (reference sequence). This CDR3 comprises 13 residues. This CDR3 reads CASSLKGNQPQHF. CDR3 nucleotide sequence: TGTGCCAGCAGTTTAAAGGGGAATCAGCCCCAGCATTTT.

This chain uses TRBV9 with TRBJ1-6; no clear D. Germline CDR1 SGDLS, CDR2 YYNGEE. The CDR3 runs to 17 residues. The V gene lost 2 bases and the J gene lost 0 bases, with 12 bases spanning the gap. This CDR3 reads CASSVSPYSSYNSPLHF. DNA of the CDR3: TGTGCCAGCAGCGTTTCCCCCTATAGCTCCTATAATTCACCCCTCCACTTT.